The entry below gives a single T cell receptor (beta chain) sequence along with its context. Its antigen is as yet unknown. The sample is drawn from a study of cytomegalovirus exposure and HLA in healthy donors. Overall study: In a later analysis, the roughly 130 validation repertoires were reported to have used the same platform as the 600 to 700 first-cohort repertoires. Study-wide results and caveats: Cytomegalovirus status, reportedly, was diagnosed with high specificity and sensitivity by the classifier.

Data came from immunoSEQ multiplex PCR; TCRdb stores just in-frame clones and leaves some out. Of 90,000 to 120,000 clones listed, about 85% were seen once; the top ten hold 3% to 3.5%. CDR1 and CDR2 (germline): SNHLY, FYNNEI. Trimming cost V 7 bases and J 0 bases; bases outside gene matches: 4. The CDR3 runs 15 residues. The sequencing input was PBMCs. The source is a woman under 30 in good health and CMV-seronegative. The chain couples TRBV2 to TRBJ2-1, with 9 bases that match TRBD2. CDR3 protein: CASTLSGSSYNEQFF. CDR3 sequence (DNA): TGTGCCAGCACTCTTAGCGGGAGCTCCTACAATGAGCAGTTCTTC.